Included here is one T cell receptor (beta chain) sequence, with context. The data derive from a study of blood T cell repertoires in COVID-19. In the study overall: Acute and convalescent COVID-19 specimens originated in the United States, Italy and Spain. Sample material is recorded as cDNA or gDNA derived from T cells, B-cell-depleted T cells, or PBMCs.

There are 14 residues in the CDR3. The V and J ends lost 2 bases and 4 bases respectively, with 11 bases between them. Germline V gene data show CDR1 as SEHNR and CDR2 as FQNEAQ (reference sequence). In the study's own analysis: Reference gene primer amplification in the assay estimated nucleated cell counts. The protocol was immunoSEQ multiplex PCR, while the TCRdb copy is restricted to in-frame clones and leaves out a portion. Clonal size and the V and J genes are those of that table, whereas D and trimming came from the DNA. The repertoire has 200,000 to 250,000 clones, 79% of them found once; the top ten carry around 4.1%.

The sequence came from a woman in her 40s with active or convalescent COVID-19. The rearrangement uses TRBV7-9 and TRBJ1-2, with no clear D. What was sequenced was peripheral blood. Written as DNA, the CDR3 is TGTGCCAGCAGCTTAATGGGCCAGAGCTATGGCTACACCTTC. This sequence encodes CASSLMGQSYGYTF.